This passage covers 23 T cell receptor beta chains from one sample sequenced in a study of T cell repertoires in cytomegalovirus infection (dated by TCRdb to the late 2010s). For sequencing, an Illumina HiSeq 1500 was employed. TCRdb reran the public reads through fastp at Q25 and MiXCR, keeping productive beta chains. Under each unique CDR3 protein, matching rows form one entry showing the most common genes and DNA. The sample contains under 200,000 distinct CDR3 sequences, nearly 9.5% of them found a single time. The ten biggest clones cover approximately 4.3% of the sample. Sequencing was carried out using PBMCs. These receptors came from a human donor in good health (CMV status not recorded). Some clones in this sample may be carry-over from other donors' samples.

This clonotype showed up just a few times. This chain joins TRBV4-3 and TRBJ1-2; 9 positions agree with TRBD1. The V and J ends lost 0 bases and 2 bases, in that order; junction bases with no gene match: 4. Germline-derived CDR1 and CDR2 are LGHNA and YSLEER. The CDR3 is 16 residues long. CDR3 sequence: CASSQDGDRGNYGYTF. Here the CDR3 DNA reads TGCGCCAGCAGCCAAGATGGTGACAGGGGGAACTATGGCTACACCTTC.

The V and J genes are TRBV6-5 and TRBJ2-7; possible D gene TRBD1, 6 bases. The CDR3 contains 12 residues. V lost 10 bases to trimming and J lost 3 bases, with 13 bases between them. Germline V lookup: CDR1 MNHEY, CDR2 SVGAGI. The CDR3 region has the DNA TGTGCCACCGGACAGACGGGCTACGAGCAGTACTTC. It encodes CATGQTGYEQYF.

As for this clonotype: A much larger clone differs by one base, so this may be a read error. The rearrangement joins TRBV12-3 or TRBV12-4 to TRBJ1-1, with TRBD1 matching 8 bases. The CDR3 loop spans 12 amino acids. Trimming cost V 8 bases and J 8 bases; bases outside gene matches: 7. In DNA form, the CDR3 reads TGTGCCAGCGGCTCAGGGGGCGCGGAAGCTTTCTTT. It translates to CASGSGGAEAFF.

This clonotype was detected a few times. The J gene is TRBJ2-5, the V gene TRBV7-9; a weak D match, TRBD2 (6 bases). V was clipped by 1 base and J by 5 bases, with 11 bases between them. Germline lookup yields CDR1 SEHNR and CDR2 FQNEAQ (reference sequence). There are 14 residues in the CDR3. For the CDR3, the DNA is TGTGCCAGCAGCTTAGATACTAGCCGGGAGACCCAGTACTTC. Translated: CASSLDTSRETQYF. Combining the CDR3 with reference TRBV7-9 and TRBJ2-5 gives the whole variable domain DTGVSQNPRHKITKRGQNVTFRCDPISEHNRLYWYRQTLGQGPEFLTYFQNEAQLEKSRLLSDRFSAERPKGSFSTLEIQRTEQGDSAMYLCASSLDTSRETQYFGPGTRLLVL.

In its sample, this clonotype was seen many times. V is TRBV5-4 and J is TRBJ2-1, with TRBD2 matching 8 bases. With V trimmed by 2 bases and J by 4 bases, 2 bases remained unmatched. The CDR3 totals 14 residues. Per germline, CDR1 SGHNT and CDR2 YYREEE (reference sequence). As DNA, the CDR3 is TGTGCCAGCAGCTTACAGCGGGGGTACAATGAGCAGTTCTTC. Encoded protein: CASSLQRGYNEQFF.

This clonotype has a count of ten or more. The chain combines TRBV7-3 with TRBJ2-3; D possibly corresponds to TRBD1 (5 bases). The germline V gene has CDR1 SGHTA and CDR2 FQGTGA. The CDR3 is 15 amino acids. V was trimmed by 5 bases and J by 0 bases, leaving 12 bases between them. CDR3 loop: CASSLGQLSTDTQYF. CDR3 DNA sequence: TGTGCCAGCAGCCTGGGGCAGCTTAGCACAGATACGCAGTATTTT.

There are many counts of this clonotype. This chain uses TRBV7-2 with TRBJ2-1, with 11 bases matching TRBD2. Per the germline V gene, CDR1 is SGHTA and CDR2 is FQGNSA. This CDR3 is built from 15 residues. Trimming took 2 bases from V and 5 from J; bases not matched to a gene: 2. The CDR3 nucleotides read TGTGCCAGCAGCTTACTAGCGGGGGGCGACAATGAGCAGTTCTTC. Its translation is CASSLLAGGDNEQFF.

This clonotype was counted at least ten times. This sequence joins TRBV6-2 or TRBV6-3 and TRBJ2-1; unclear D gene. The ends were cut back, 0 bases at V and 0 bases at J, with 24 bases in the middle. Germline CDR1 MNHEY, CDR2 SVGEGT. CDR3 length: 21 amino acids. The CDR3 region is CASSYSKQTTIDRSSYNEQFF. The CDR3 DNA reads TGTGCCAGCAGTTACTCAAAACAGACAACGATAGATAGGAGCTCCTACAATGAGCAGTTCTTC.

As for this clonotype: One base away lies a much larger clone, so this may be a sequencing read error. The chain has TRBV6-2 or TRBV6-3 and TRBJ2-3; 8 bases line up with TRBD2. The CDR3 extends over 16 amino acids. Germline CDR1 is MNHEY and CDR2 is SVGEGT. The J segment lost 4 bases and the V segment lost 0 bases, leaving 6 bases of the junction unmatched. CDR3 DNA sequence: TGTGCCAGCAGTTACTCTTCTCGGGGGGGCGCAGATACGCAGTATTTT. Its protein product is CASSYSSRGGADTQYF.

Many counts were recorded for this clonotype. V gene TRBV6-1 combines with J gene TRBJ1-2; maybe TRBD1 (6 bases). Germline CDR1 reads MNHNS; CDR2 reads SASEGT. With 5 bases removed from V and 7 bases from J, the gap between germline ends came to 14 bases. The CDR3 runs 13 residues. CDR3 amino acids: CASSYAHRAGYTF. The CDR3 DNA sequence: TGTGCCAGCAGTTACGCTCACAGGGCTGGCTACACCTTC.

In this sample, this clonotype turned up many times. This chain joins TRBV6-2 or TRBV6-3 and TRBJ2-6; the D is unclear. From germline, CDR1 is MNHEY and CDR2 SVGEGT. Trimming left V 2 bases short and J 4 bases short, with 15 bases between. This CDR3 is built from 17 residues. CDR3 sequence reads: CASSYLTVSAGANVLTF. Here the CDR3 DNA reads TGTGCCAGCAGTTACCTAACTGTGTCGGCCGGGGCCAACGTCCTGACTTTC.

This clonotype showed up many times. This sequence joins TRBV4-2 and TRBJ2-5, with unresolved D. Germline V lookup: CDR1 LGHNA, CDR2 YNFKEQ. CDR3 length: 14 amino acids. V was clipped by 0 bases and J by 5 bases, with 10 bases between them. CDR3 region: CASSQENSRETQYF. The CDR3 DNA follows: TGTGCCAGCAGCCAAGAGAATAGCAGGGAGACCCAGTACTTC.

The chain recombines TRBV12-3 or TRBV12-4 with TRBJ2-1; 7 bases line up with TRBD2. The CDR3 is made up of 18 amino acids. V trimming: 5 bases; J trimming: 9 bases; junction bases outside the gene matches: 22. The CDR3 is CASSTNSGGAIPGTEQFF. In DNA, the CDR3 is TGTGCCAGCAGTACTAACTCGGGGGGTGCAATCCCGGGCACTGAGCAGTTCTTC.

This clonotype was observed a handful of times. The chain is built from TRBV29-1 and TRBJ1-4, with D uncertain. The CDR3 runs 14 residues. The germline V and J ends were trimmed by 6 bases and 4 bases, with 15 bases remaining between them. Germline values: CDR1 SQVTM, CDR2 ANQGSEA. The CDR3 is CSVIDSQFNEKLFF. The DNA of the CDR3 is TGCAGCGTCATTGATAGCCAGTTTAATGAAAAACTGTTTTTT.

This clonotype was observed a few times. The chain is built from TRBV2 and TRBJ2-1, with 8 bases lining up with TRBD1. Germline assignment: CDR1 SNHLY and CDR2 FYNNEI. With 9 bases clipped from V and 7 bases from J, the junction kept 11 bases outside the gene matches. CDR3 size: 14 residues. For the CDR3, the DNA is TGTGCCAGTCTCCGGGACAGGACAAAAAATGAGCAGTTCTTC. It is translated as CASLRDRTKNEQFF.

The genes are TRBV6-2 or TRBV6-3 and TRBJ2-2; maybe TRBD2 (6 bases). Germline V lookup: CDR1 MNHEY, CDR2 SVGEGT. With 6 bases removed from V and 4 bases from J, the gap between germline ends came to 12 bases. The CDR3 spans 14 residues. The CDR3 region has the DNA TGTGCCAGCAGGCCGGGAGTTCCCACCGGGGAGCTGTTTTTT. This translates into CASRPGVPTGELFF.

This clonotype has only a few counts. The chain joins TRBV27 to TRBJ2-2; D unclear. With 4 bases removed from V and 4 bases from J, the gap between germline ends came to 7 bases. The CDR3 runs to 13 residues. From germline, CDR1 is MNHEY and CDR2 SMNVEV (reference sequence). CDR3 sequence: CASSYEVTGELFF. As DNA, the CDR3 is TGTGCCAGCAGTTATGAGGTCACCGGGGAGCTGTTTTTT.

The rearrangement uses TRBV5-4 and TRBJ2-1, with D tentatively TRBD1 or TRBD2 (6 bases each). With 0 bases removed from V and 9 bases from J, the gap between germline ends came to 13 bases. The length of the CDR3 is 14 residues. Germline V gives CDR1 SGHNT, CDR2 YYREEE (reference sequence). The CDR3 spells CASSLAGVQGEQFF. DNA for the CDR3: TGTGCCAGCAGCTTGGCGGGGGTACAGGGTGAGCAGTTCTTC. Full variable domain (outside the CDR3, taken from reference TRBV5-4 and TRBJ2-1): ETGVTQSPTHLIKTRGQQVTLRCSSQSGHNTVSWYQQALGQGPQFIFQYYREEENGRGNFPPRFSGLQFPNYSSELNVNALELDDSALYLCASSLAGVQGEQFFGPGTRLTVL.

This clonotype came up many times. The V gene is TRBV2, the J gene TRBJ1-2, with D hard to call. Trimming shortened V by 6 bases and J by 4 bases, and 9 bases separated the two germline ends. The CDR3 is made up of 12 amino acids. Germline values: CDR1 SNHLY, CDR2 FYNNEI. The CDR3 nucleotides read TGTGCCAGCAGCGAACAGCGCTATGGCTACACCTTC. Its protein is CASSEQRYGYTF.

This clonotype was counted a few times. The chain is built from TRBV12-3 or TRBV12-4 and TRBJ2-1; 14 bases fit TRBD2. The V gene end was trimmed by 4 bases and the J gene end by 10 bases; junction bases not matched to a gene: 12. The CDR3 sequence is 17 residues long. The CDR3 loop is CASSSRTGTSGSREQFF. The CDR3 coding sequence is TGTGCCAGCAGTTCCAGGACCGGGACTAGCGGGAGCCGGGAGCAGTTCTTC.

The table lists this clonotype with many counts. This chain uses TRBV14 with TRBJ1-4, with D unclear. In germline, CDR1 is SGHDN, CDR2 FVKESK. Between the trimmed V and J ends, which lost 4 bases and 8 bases, there was a span of 14 bases. The CDR3 length is 14 residues. The CDR3 nucleotides are TGTGCCAGCAGCCTAGGGCCCCAGGAGGAAAAACTGTTTTTT. Encoded protein: CASSLGPQEEKLFF. Complete variable domain (other parts from reference TRBV14 and TRBJ1-4): EAGVTQFPSHSVIEKGQTVTLRCDPISGHDNLYWYRRVMGKEIKFLLHFVKESKQDESGMPNNRFLAERTGGTYSTLKVQPAELEDSGVYFCASSLGPQEEKLFFGSGTQLSVL.

A single count supports this clonotype. The J gene is TRBJ1-5, the V gene TRBV6-6, with 7 bases that match TRBD1. The length of the CDR3 is 17 residues. Trimming cost V 2 bases and J 5 bases; bases outside gene matches: 12. Germline loops: CDR1 MNHNY, CDR2 SVGAGI (reference sequence). DNA of the CDR3: TGTGCCAGCAGTTACCCGACAGGGTTACTGGACGATCAGCCCCAGCATTTT. Translated: CASSYPTGLLDDQPQHF.

The CDR3 reads CSARSRDRGSGANVLTF. The CDR3 nucleotides are TGCAGTGCTAGAAGCCGGGACAGGGGTTCTGGGGCCAACGTCCTGACTTTC. V usage is TRBV20-1 and J usage is TRBJ2-6; 10 bases line up with TRBD1. V lost 2 bases and J lost 1; bases outside the gene matches: 5. This CDR3 is 17 amino acids long. Looked up from germline, CDR1 is DFQATT and CDR2 is SNEGSKA (reference sequence).